The TCR beta chain under discussion was sequenced for a study of radiation and T cells in renal cell carcinoma. Study context: Nephrectomy followed 15 Gy stereotactic body radiation by 4 weeks.

Comments on this clone: Its target is not known.

Regarding time point: baseline pretreatment blood. As for treatment: 15 Gy SBRT to primary tumor, nephrectomy 4 weeks later. Serial blood draws occurred at baseline and 2 and 4 weeks post-SBRT. The CDR3 sequence is 16 residues long. The V segment lost 5 bases and the J segment 8 bases; nucleotides outside the gene matches: 16. Germline V CDR1 and CDR2: SGHTA, FQGNSA. TCRdb's table, derived via immunoSEQ multiplex PCR, lists solely in-frame clones and lacks some. The sample includes some 150,000 clones, about 88% of them seen just once. Broader study findings: From baseline, blood top tumor clonotypes peaked at 2 weeks post-radiation. Without pretreatment biopsies, baseline tumor clonotype presence was undetermined.

The TCR was taken from a woman aged 50 to 60 with renal cell carcinoma. This specimen was blood, taken from a patient whose treatment included radiotherapy and nephrectomy. The chain is built from TRBV7-2 and TRBJ2-7; 9 nucleotides align to TRBD2. The CDR3 loop is CASSTLSAGGPFQQYF. The CDR3, as DNA: TGTGCCAGCAGCACCCTTTCGGCGGGGGGGCCCTTCCAGCAGTACTTC. Supplemented by reference TRBV7-2 and TRBJ2-7, the full variable domain reads GAGVSQSPSNKVTEKGKDVELRCDPISGHTALYWYRQSLGQGLEFLIYFQGNSAPDKSGLPSDRFSAERTGGSVSTLTIQRTQQEDSAVYLCASSTLSAGGPFQQYFGPGTRLTVT.